Shown below are 5 T cell receptor beta chains from a single sample sequenced in a study of cytomegalovirus exposure and HLA in healthy donors. Primers included in the PCR were 60 Vbeta and 13 Jbeta primers. The table came from immunoSEQ multiplex PCR; TCRdb's copy has only in-frame clones and leaves some out. The table includes around 60,000 clones, more than 70% detected once. Sequenced input: PBMCs. Receptors originate from a middle-aged woman in good health and CMV-seropositive.

The genes are TRBV6-5 and TRBJ1-1; D is ambiguous. Germline V gene lookup returns CDR1 MNHEY and CDR2 SVGAGI. CDR3 length: 13 amino acids. The V and J ends lost 8 bases and 1 base respectively, with 11 bases between them. CDR3 loop: CASSRQSNTEAFF. The CDR3 bases are TGTGCCAGCTCGAGGCAGTCGAACACTGAAGCTTTCTTT.

The CDR3 spells CAWSVGRVTYEQYF. DNA of the CDR3: TGTGCCTGGAGTGTAGGCAGGGTCACCTACGAGCAGTACTTC. This rearrangement joins TRBV30 to TRBJ2-7, with a tentative D call TRBD1 (5 bases). The CDR3 spans 14 residues. V lost 0 bases and J 2 bases, leaving 11 bases between the germline ends. The germline gives CDR1 GTSNPN, CDR2 SVGIG (reference sequence).

The chain carries TRBV29-1 and TRBJ1-2; 7 bases align to TRBD1. With V trimmed by 7 bases and J by 7 bases, 9 bases remained unmatched. Germline CDR1 reads SQVTM; CDR2 reads ANQGSEA. CDR3 length: 12 amino acids. CDR3 DNA sequence: TGCAGCGCCTCTTTCCGACAGGGTGGCTACACCTTC. Amino acid sequence: CSASFRQGGYTF.

This chain joins TRBV7-3 and TRBJ2-1, with 12 bases matching TRBD2. This CDR3 spans 16 amino acids. J was trimmed by 5 bases and V by 5 bases; bases with no gene match: 7. Germline CDR1 is SGHTA and CDR2 is FQGTGA. CDR3 loop: CASSPSSGGANNEQFF. The CDR3, as DNA: TGTGCCAGCAGCCCTTCTAGCGGGGGGGCAAACAATGAGCAGTTCTTC.

CDR3 coding DNA: TGTGCCAGCAGCTTTATGACCGGGACAGGGGACGGAGAGACGCAGTATTTT. Its translation is CASSFMTGTGDGETQYF. V gene TRBV13 combines with J gene TRBJ2-3; 10 nucleotides align to TRBD1. The germline gives CDR1 PRHDT, CDR2 FYEKMQ (reference sequence). The V and J ends lost 3 bases and 9 bases, in that order; junction bases with no gene match: 15. The CDR3 consists of 17 residues.